Sequencing of this T cell receptor (beta chain) was carried out in a study of T cells after yellow fever vaccination. The wider study: For low cell numbers, libraries were made with SMART-Seq v4 Ultra Low Input.

This clonotype was counted a few times. The antigen is undetermined. Germline V gene data show CDR1 as MNHEY and CDR2 as SVGAGI. The CDR3 length is 14 residues. V was pared by 7 bases and J by 4 bases, with 6 bases of the junction left unmatched. The 5'RACE template-switching step produced TCR cDNA and added a universal primer site and UMIs. MiXCR, run by TCRdb on the 5' RACE reads, gives a single entry per CDR3 protein. The data show 150,000 to 200,000 distinct CDR3 sequences, around 9.7% seen once. General study points: Most clones from primary vaccination were detected again post-booster (96% CD4, around 88% CD8).

This sequence joins TRBV6-5 and TRBJ2-7; 11 bases align to TRBD1. The sample here was CD8+ T cells sorted from PBMCs, taken 45 days after the yellow fever booster vaccination. This receptor was identified in a man aged 18-30 years who received the YFV17D yellow fever vaccine. The CDR3 region is CASTMRDRGYEQYF. The CDR3 region has the DNA TGTGCCAGCACAATGCGGGACAGGGGGTACGAGCAGTACTTC.